The 14 T cell receptor beta chains in this list originate from one sample, sequenced in a study of blood T cell repertoires in COVID-19. The assay was immunoSEQ multiplex PCR, and TCRdb's table has in-frame clones only and misses some. The table has more than 200,000 clones, about 91% seen once. Sequencing was done on a sample of peripheral blood. These receptors originate from a woman between 25 and 40 years old with COVID-19, enrolled during active disease.

This clone was recorded a few times. The chain uses TRBV5-6 and TRBJ1-6; D is possibly TRBD1 (6 bases). V was shortened by 0 bases and J by 9 bases, with 13 bases between the two germline ends. Per germline, CDR1 SGHDT and CDR2 YYEEEE. The CDR3 totals 15 residues. CDR3 nucleotide sequence: TGTGCCAGCAGCTTGGGGTTCCAGGGGATTTCACCCCTCCACTTT. As protein: CASSLGFQGISPLHF.

The rearrangement uses TRBV7-8 and TRBJ2-6; 7 bases are a match to TRBD1. The CDR3 covers 16 residues. Germline V CDR1 and CDR2: SGHVS, FQNEAQ. The V and J ends lost 3 bases and 1 base, in that order; junction bases with no gene match: 3. CDR3 DNA: TGTGCCAGCAGCTTGCGACAGGGTTCTGGGGCCAACGTCCTGACTTTC. This translates into CASSLRQGSGANVLTF.

This clone was counted only a few times. The chain recombines TRBV2 with TRBJ1-4; TRBD1 agrees at 7 bases. V lost 5 bases, J lost 5 bases, and 5 bases stayed unmatched. Germline CDR1 and CDR2: SNHLY and FYNNEI. The CDR3 runs to 14 residues. CDR3 in DNA: TGTGCCAGCAGTTCCGGGACAGAGAATGAAAAACTGTTTTTT. This translates into CASSSGTENEKLFF.

The V call is TRBV6-5, the J call TRBJ1-4, with a tentative D call TRBD1 (6 bases). V lost 2 bases, J lost 11 bases, and 21 bases lay in between. The germline V gene encodes CDR1 MNHEY and CDR2 SVGAGI. The CDR3 is 16 amino acids. CDR3 in amino acids: CASSYVGGDSSRKLFF. The CDR3 DNA reads TGTGCCAGCAGTTACGTAGGGGGGGACTCCAGTCGGAAACTGTTTTTT.

The CDR3 reads CSVDMGRGGYEQYF. In DNA form, the CDR3 reads TGCAGCGTTGACATGGGAAGGGGGGGGTACGAGCAGTACTTC. This chain connects TRBV29-1 to TRBJ2-7, with a weak D call TRBD2 (7 bases). The germline V and J ends were trimmed by 3 bases and 4 bases, with 16 bases remaining between them. CDR3 length: 14 residues. Germline CDR1 and CDR2: SQVTM and ANQGSEA.

The V call is TRBV6-2 or TRBV6-3, the J call TRBJ1-1, with 8 bases matching TRBD1. The CDR3 is made up of 15 amino acids. Germline values: CDR1 MNHEY, CDR2 SVGEGT. The junction had 7 bases not matched to a gene; V was cut back by 6 bases and J by 1 base. CDR3 bases: TGTGCCAGCAGCCCCGGACAGGGCAGGAACACTGAAGCTTTCTTT. Translating it yields CASSPGQGRNTEAFF.

Here the CDR3 DNA reads TGTGCCAGCAGTGCCCAGGACAGGGCCCACAATGAGCAGTTCTTC. Residues: CASSAQDRAHNEQFF. The chain carries TRBV27 and TRBJ2-1, with 8 positions matching TRBD1. Trimming removed 5 bases from V and 5 bases from J; junction bases left unmatched: 8. CDR3 size: 15 residues. CDR1 is MNHEY, CDR2 SMNVEV, per germline (reference sequence).

This clone was found a few times. The chain couples TRBV4-3 to TRBJ2-5; 10 bases are shared with TRBD2. After removal of 1 base from V and 3 bases from J, the junction contained 8 bases not matched to a gene. This CDR3 region has 17 residues. From germline, CDR1 is LGHNA and CDR2 YSLEER. Written as DNA, the CDR3 is TGCGCCAGCAGCCAAGGATCAGGGCTAGCGGGAGAAGAGACCCAGTACTTC. Protein sequence: CASSQGSGLAGEETQYF.

CDR3 DNA: TGTGCCAGCAGCTTGGGTAGTGGAGAGCGAATCACCGGGGAGCTGTTTTTT. Protein: CASSLGSGERITGELFF. The chain is built from TRBV7-6 and TRBJ2-2; D gene ambiguous. With 3 bases removed from V and 4 bases from J, the gap between germline ends came to 18 bases. CDR3 length: 17 amino acids. The germline CDR1 and CDR2 sequences are SGHVS and FNYEAQ.

This rearrangement joins TRBV10-3 to TRBJ2-7; D is ambiguous. Trimming removed 0 bases at V and 5 bases at J, with 11 bases between. Germline-derived CDR1 and CDR2 are ENHRY and SYGVKD. The CDR3 has 14 amino acids. The CDR3 spells CAISESASSHEQYV. The CDR3 DNA reads as TGTGCCATCAGTGAGTCGGCTAGTTCCCACGAGCAGTACGTC.

The chain joins TRBV25-1 to TRBJ1-4; no reliable D call. The V end lost 5 bases, the J end lost 7 bases, and 5 bases lay between the germline ends. From germline, CDR1 is MGHDK and CDR2 SYGVNS. The CDR3 is 11 amino acids. The CDR3 sequence is CASSLSEKLFF. CDR3 nucleotide sequence: TGTGCCAGCAGTCTCAGTGAAAAACTGTTTTTT.

The chain combines TRBV9 with TRBJ2-5; D is perhaps TRBD2 (6 bases). Between the trimmed V and J ends, which lost 0 bases and 7 bases, there was a span of 13 bases. The CDR3 is 14 residues long. The germline gives CDR1 SGDLS, CDR2 YYNGEE. CDR3 bases: TGTGCCAGCAGCGTAGAGCAACGGGGAGGGACCCAGTACTTC. Amino acid sequence: CASSVEQRGGTQYF.

The chain combines TRBV3-1 (or the pseudogene TRBV3-2) with TRBJ1-3, with 7 bases aligning to TRBD1. Germline V gene data show CDR1 as LGHDT and CDR2 as YNNKEL (reference sequence). CDR3 length: 14 amino acids. Losses at the gene ends were 4 bases for V and 3 bases for J; bases not matched to a gene: 3. CDR3 bases: TGTGCCAGCAGCCTCCGGGACAGTGGAAACACCATATATTTT. This codes for CASSLRDSGNTIYF.

CDR3: CASSQDAGRYNEQFF. The CDR3 region has the DNA TGTGCCAGCAGCCAAGATGCGGGGCGTTACAATGAGCAGTTCTTC. This rearrangement joins TRBV14 to TRBJ2-1; possibly TRBD2 for D (6 bases). CDR3 size: 15 residues. The ends were cut back, 0 bases at V and 4 bases at J, with 10 bases in the middle. CDR1 and CDR2 (germline): SGHDN, FVKESK.